Below, 4 T cell receptor beta chains from the same sample are listed, as sequenced in a study of T-cell reconstitution after alpha-beta-depleted transplantation in children. Unique molecular identifiers were incorporated when the TCRbeta library was constructed. TCRdb fed the PCR reads into MiXCR, producing one record per CDR3 protein. This table has approximately 590,000 distinct CDR3 sequences, more than 9% appearing once. Source: PBMCs from the stem cell graft donor, taken from the stem cell graft. These receptors all come from a human donor who donated a stem cell graft to a child with acute myeloid leukemia.

This clonotype was picked up a small number of times. This chain links TRBV7-2 with TRBJ2-7; 7 bases fit TRBD2. This CDR3 region has 13 residues. The germline V gene encodes CDR1 SGHTA and CDR2 FQGNSA. With V trimmed by 2 bases and J by 6 bases, 4 bases remained unmatched. CDR3 sequence reads: CASSLTREREQYF. In DNA form, the CDR3 reads TGTGCCAGCAGCTTAACGCGGGAGCGCGAGCAGTACTTC.

The V call is TRBV4-3, the J call TRBJ1-6, with 10 bases lining up with TRBD1. The ends lost 4 bases at V and 10 bases at J; junction bases unmatched: 7. This CDR3 comprises 15 residues. From germline, CDR1 is LGHNA and CDR2 YSLEER. CDR3 loop: CASSLGTGVESPLHF. The CDR3 coding sequence is TGCGCCAGCAGCCTTGGGACAGGGGTAGAATCACCCCTCCACTTT.

The sample holds a few counts of this clonotype. The chain carries TRBV15 and TRBJ1-5, with TRBD1 identical over 9 bases. The length of the CDR3 is 15 residues. Germline-derived CDR1 and CDR2 are LNHNV and YYDKDF (reference sequence). The junction had 6 bases not matched to a gene; V was cut back by 5 bases and J by 4 bases. The CDR3 region has the DNA TGTGCCACCAGCCTGGGACAGGGAGGGAATCAGCCCCAGCATTTT. It encodes CATSLGQGGNQPQHF.

Ten or more counts support this clonotype. The chain carries TRBV29-1 and TRBJ2-2; the match to TRBD2 covers 10 bases. J gave up 7 bases and V 3 bases, and 8 bases lay outside the gene matches. CDR3 length: 15 residues. Per germline, CDR1 SQVTM and CDR2 ANQGSEA. The CDR3 DNA reads TGCAGCGTTGACGACCCTAGCGGGAGCGTCGGGGAGCTGTTTTTT. Amino acid sequence: CSVDDPSGSVGELFF.